Sequencing of this TCR beta chain was carried out in a study of shared clonotypes between healthy human individuals. On the study more broadly: CD4 naive and memory got three plates each, CD8 naive two, CD8 memory one.

Germline CDR1 is MDHEN and CDR2 is SYDVKM. The ends lost 5 bases at V and 6 bases at J; junction bases unmatched: 9. CDR3 length: 14 amino acids. Sequencing was performed with immunoSEQ multiplex PCR; in TCRdb, only in-frame clones are kept and a portion is missing. There are over 700,000 clones in the sample; approximately 72% occur only once, and under 2% lies in the top ten. This TCR came from a woman under 40 in good health. What was sequenced was memory CD4+ T cells sorted from blood. The subset here: CD45RA-negative fraction. V and J are TRBV28 and TRBJ1-2; 7 nucleotides agree with TRBD1. The CDR3 region is CASSPGQPLNGYTF. CDR3 sequence (DNA): TGTGCCAGCAGTCCGGGACAGCCACTCAATGGCTACACCTTC.